Listed here are 17 T cell receptor beta chains from one sample, sequenced in a study of PD-L1 blockade in urothelial cancer. Stated time point: pretreatment peripheral blood. Sequencing was performed with immunoSEQ multiplex PCR; in TCRdb, only in-frame clones are kept and a portion is missing. The repertoire has 100,000 to 150,000 clones, about 88% of them found once; the top ten carry 2.5% to 3.5%. The sequencing here drew on PBMCs, taken around atezolizumab (anti-PD-L1) treatment. The source is a man in his fifties with urothelial cancer.

The chain employs TRBV5-1 and TRBJ2-3, with TRBD1 identical over 8 bases. The CDR3 extends over 16 amino acids. J was trimmed by 0 bases and V by 3 bases; bases with no gene match: 6. Germline V lookup: CDR1 SGHRS, CDR2 YFSETQ. CDR3 DNA: TGCGCCAGCAGCTCGACTGGACAGGGAAGCACAGATACGCAGTATTTT. It translates to CASSSTGQGSTDTQYF.

V and J are TRBV7-3 and TRBJ1-1, with 9 bases that match TRBD1. V lost 4 bases, J lost 4 bases, and 7 bases stayed unmatched. The CDR3 loop spans 15 amino acids. Germline V gene lookup returns CDR1 SGHTA and CDR2 FQGTGA. CDR3 nucleotide sequence: TGTGCCAGCAGCTCAAACAGGGGGCTAGGCACTGAAGCTTTCTTT. Translating it yields CASSSNRGLGTEAFF.

The V gene is TRBV19, the J gene TRBJ1-5; D possibly corresponds to TRBD1 (6 bases). Trimming pared 3 bases from V and 1 base from J, leaving 7 bases between. The CDR3 extends over 14 amino acids. CDR1 LNHDA and CDR2 SQIVND come from the germline V gene (reference sequence). The CDR3 bases are TGTGCCAGTAGTATGACAGGAAGCAATCAGCCCCAGCATTTT. The encoded protein is CASSMTGSNQPQHF.

This sequence joins TRBV7-2 and TRBJ1-6; D gene ambiguous. Germline values: CDR1 SGHTA, CDR2 FQGNSA. The V end was cut by 5 bases, the J end by 6 bases, with 11 bases between. This CDR3 contains 14 residues. CDR3 region: CASSVNSFNSPLHF. DNA for the CDR3: TGTGCCAGCAGCGTAAACAGCTTTAATTCACCCCTCCACTTT.

The gene calls are TRBV30 and TRBJ1-6; tentative D call: TRBD1 (5 bases). V lost 3 bases and J 7 bases, leaving 7 bases between the germline ends. Germline loops: CDR1 GTSNPN, CDR2 SVGIG (reference sequence). This CDR3 comprises 12 residues. As DNA, the CDR3 is TGTGCCTGGAGGACAGCGAATTCACCCCTCCACTTT. Encoded protein: CAWRTANSPLHF.

V and J are TRBV15 and TRBJ2-7, with D perhaps TRBD2 (6 bases). The CDR3 runs to 14 residues. Trimming stripped 0 bases from V and 1 base from J, with 7 bases between. Germline V gene data show CDR1 as LNHNV and CDR2 as YYDKDF (reference sequence). CDR3 DNA: TGTGCCACCAGCAGAGAACGGGAGTCCTACGAGCAGTACTTC. Amino acid sequence: CATSRERESYEQYF.

The chain employs TRBV9 and TRBJ1-3; D uncertain. The CDR3 spans 14 residues. V was cut by 4 bases and J by 0 bases, with 8 bases left in between. Per the germline V gene, CDR1 is SGDLS and CDR2 is YYNGEE. The chain's CDR3 is CASSRSSSGNTIYF. CDR3 bases: TGTGCCAGCAGCCGATCCAGCTCTGGAAACACCATATATTTT.

This clone was observed many times. The J gene is TRBJ1-5, the V gene TRBV27, with D uncertain. Trimming removed 1 base at V and 0 bases at J, with 7 bases between. The germline V gene has CDR1 MNHEY and CDR2 SMNVEV (reference sequence). The CDR3 totals 15 residues. CDR3 sequence reads: CASSLFKNSNQPQHF. CDR3 bases: TGTGCCAGCAGTTTATTTAAAAATAGCAATCAGCCCCAGCATTTT.

The chain has TRBV10-1 and TRBJ2-2, with D maybe TRBD1 (6 bases). CDR3 length: 14 amino acids. V dropped 6 bases and J dropped 2 bases, with 10 bases sitting between them. Germline assignment: CDR1 WNHNN and CDR2 SYGVQD (reference sequence). The CDR3 coding sequence is TGCGCCAGCAGCGTACAGGGCAACACCGGGGAGCTGTTTTTT. Translating gives CASSVQGNTGELFF.

This clone was seen just once. This chain uses TRBV28 with TRBJ2-3; TRBD1 matches at 7 bases. The CDR3 has 16 residues. Per the germline V gene, CDR1 is MDHEN and CDR2 is SYDVKM. J was trimmed by 2 bases and V by 2 bases; bases with no gene match: 7. CDR3 nucleotides: TGTGCCAGCAGTTTACGGCAGGGGGTTCTCACAGATACGCAGTATTTT. It translates to CASSLRQGVLTDTQYF.

The rearrangement joins TRBV5-1 to TRBJ2-7, with D tentatively TRBD1 (7 bases). V dropped 7 bases and J dropped 6 bases, with 17 bases sitting between them. The CDR3 sequence is 13 residues long. In germline, CDR1 is SGHRS, CDR2 YFSETQ. The CDR3 sequence is CASGPGGTAEQYF. CDR3 in DNA: TGCGCCAGCGGTCCCGGCGGGACAGCCGAGCAGTACTTC.

In this sample, this clone turned up many times. J is TRBJ1-2 and V is TRBV30; 7 bases line up with TRBD1. The germline V gene encodes CDR1 GTSNPN and CDR2 SVGIG (reference sequence). Trimming took 8 bases from V and 4 from J; bases not matched to a gene: 16. The CDR3 is made up of 15 amino acids. CDR3 amino acids: CAIGSPQGLAYGYTF. The CDR3 coding sequence is TGTGCCATTGGGAGCCCACAGGGGTTGGCCTATGGCTACACCTTC.

In DNA, the CDR3 is TGTGCCAGCAAACGGGGCGGGACGGGAGTCAATGAGCAGTTCTTC. This gives the protein CASKRGGTGVNEQFF. The chain uses TRBV6-5 and TRBJ2-1; tentative D call: TRBD2 (6 bases). From germline, CDR1 is MNHEY and CDR2 SVGAGI. Deletions cut 7 bases from V and 6 bases from J, with 19 bases between. This CDR3 has 15 amino acids.

A note on this clone: The same CDR3 arises from other DNA sequences in this sample as well. The J gene is TRBJ2-1, the V gene TRBV5-1; TRBD2 matches 11 bases. Trimming removed 0 bases from V and 4 bases from J; junction bases left unmatched: 0. Looked up from germline, CDR1 is SGHRS and CDR2 is YFSETQ. This CDR3 comprises 15 residues. The CDR3 loop is CASSLGLAGYNEQFF. Written as DNA, the CDR3 is TGCGCCAGCAGCTTGGGACTAGCGGGGTACAATGAGCAGTTCTTC.

The gene calls are TRBV29-1 and TRBJ2-1; TRBD2 aligns across 10 bases. The J segment lost 8 bases and the V segment lost 0 bases, leaving 13 bases of the junction unmatched. The CDR3 runs 17 residues. Germline V gene lookup returns CDR1 SQVTM and CDR2 ANQGSEA. The CDR3 DNA is TGCAGCGTTGAAGATTACCGGGCGTCTAGCGGGAGTGATGAGCAGTTCTTC. This translates into CSVEDYRASSGSDEQFF.

A single count supports this clone. The CDR3 sequence: CASSTGTGDYGYTF. CDR3 DNA: TGTGCCAGTAGTACCGGGACAGGCGACTATGGCTACACCTTC. The rearrangement links TRBV19 to TRBJ1-2, with 8 bases lining up with TRBD1. Germline CDR1 reads LNHDA; CDR2 reads SQIVND (reference sequence). The trim removed 4 bases at V and 3 bases at J, leaving 4 bases unmatched. There are 14 residues in the CDR3.

V usage is TRBV7-2 and J usage is TRBJ2-1, with 7 bases identical to TRBD2. With V trimmed by 1 base and J by 3 bases, 3 bases remained unmatched. The CDR3 extends over 15 amino acids. The germline V gene has CDR1 SGHTA and CDR2 FQGNSA. CDR3: CASSLVSGDYNEQFF. For the CDR3, the DNA is TGTGCCAGCAGCTTAGTGAGCGGGGACTACAATGAGCAGTTCTTC.